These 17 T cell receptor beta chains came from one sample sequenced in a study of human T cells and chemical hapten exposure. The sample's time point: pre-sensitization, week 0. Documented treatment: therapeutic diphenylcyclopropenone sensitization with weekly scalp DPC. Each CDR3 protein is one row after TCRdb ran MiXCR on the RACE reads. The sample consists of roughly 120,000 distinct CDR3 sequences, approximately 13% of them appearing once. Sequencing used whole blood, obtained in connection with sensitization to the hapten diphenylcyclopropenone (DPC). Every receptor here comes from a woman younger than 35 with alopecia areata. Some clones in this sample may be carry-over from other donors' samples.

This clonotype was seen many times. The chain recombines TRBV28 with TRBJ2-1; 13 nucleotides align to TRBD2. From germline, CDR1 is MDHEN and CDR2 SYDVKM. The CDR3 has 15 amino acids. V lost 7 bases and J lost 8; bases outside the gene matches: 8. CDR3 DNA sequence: TGTGCCAGCACTCGCGGGACTAGCGGGGCGGATGAGCAGTTCTTC. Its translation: CASTRGTSGADEQFF.

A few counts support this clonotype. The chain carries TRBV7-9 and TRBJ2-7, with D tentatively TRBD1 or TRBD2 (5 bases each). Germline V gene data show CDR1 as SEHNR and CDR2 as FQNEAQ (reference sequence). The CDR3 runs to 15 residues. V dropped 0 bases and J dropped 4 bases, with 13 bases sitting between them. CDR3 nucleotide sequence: TGTGCCAGCAGCTTAGCGTTGGGACCTTTTTACGAGCAGTACTTC. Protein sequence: CASSLALGPFYEQYF. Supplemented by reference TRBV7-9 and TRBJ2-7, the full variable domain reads DTGVSQNPRHKITKRGQNVTFRCDPISEHNRLYWYRQTLGQGPEFLTYFQNEAQLEKSRLLSDRFSAERPKGSFSTLEIQRTEQGDSAMYLCASSLALGPFYEQYFGPGTRLTVT.

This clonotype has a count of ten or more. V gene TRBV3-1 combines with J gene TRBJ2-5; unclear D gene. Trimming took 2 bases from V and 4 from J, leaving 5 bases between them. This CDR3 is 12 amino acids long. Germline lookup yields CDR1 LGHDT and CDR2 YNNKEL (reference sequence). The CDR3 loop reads CASSQSPETQYF. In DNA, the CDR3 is TGTGCCAGCAGCCAATCCCCAGAGACCCAGTACTTC.

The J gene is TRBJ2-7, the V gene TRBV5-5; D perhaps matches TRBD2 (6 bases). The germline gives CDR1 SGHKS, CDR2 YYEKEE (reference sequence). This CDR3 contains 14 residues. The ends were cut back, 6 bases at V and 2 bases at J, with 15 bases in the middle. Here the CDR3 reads CASTSGELTYEQYF. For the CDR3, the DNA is TGTGCCAGCACGTCGGGGGAACTCACCTACGAGCAGTACTTC.

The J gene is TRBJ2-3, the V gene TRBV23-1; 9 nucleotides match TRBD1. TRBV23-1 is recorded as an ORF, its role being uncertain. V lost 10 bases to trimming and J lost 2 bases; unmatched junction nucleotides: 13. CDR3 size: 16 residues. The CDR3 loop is CAIHHRGDRATDTQYF. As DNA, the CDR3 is TGCGCCATCCACCACCGAGGGGACAGGGCCACAGATACGCAGTATTTT.

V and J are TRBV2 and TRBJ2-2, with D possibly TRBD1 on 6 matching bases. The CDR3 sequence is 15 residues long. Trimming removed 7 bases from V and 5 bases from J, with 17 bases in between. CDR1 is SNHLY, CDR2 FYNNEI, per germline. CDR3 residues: CASTLRGQITGELFF. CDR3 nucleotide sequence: TGTGCCAGCACCCTCCGCGGACAGATTACCGGGGAGCTGTTTTTT.

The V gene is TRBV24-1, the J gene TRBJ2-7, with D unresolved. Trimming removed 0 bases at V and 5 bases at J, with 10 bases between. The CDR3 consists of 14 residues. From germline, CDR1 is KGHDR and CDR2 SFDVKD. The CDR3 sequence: CATSDLGRPHEQYF. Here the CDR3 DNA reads TGTGCCACCAGTGATTTGGGCAGGCCCCACGAGCAGTACTTC.

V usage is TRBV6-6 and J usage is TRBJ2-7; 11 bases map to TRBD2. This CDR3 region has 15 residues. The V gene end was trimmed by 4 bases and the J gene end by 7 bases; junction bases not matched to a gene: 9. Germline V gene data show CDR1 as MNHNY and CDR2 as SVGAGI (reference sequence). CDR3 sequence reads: CASSFPSGGILEQYF. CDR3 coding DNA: TGTGCCAGCAGTTTTCCTAGCGGGGGGATCTTGGAGCAGTACTTC.

The CDR3, as DNA: TGTGCCAGCAGCCAGACAGGGGGGACTGAAGCTTTCTTT. Protein product: CASSQTGGTEAFF. The rearrangement uses TRBV7-8 and TRBJ1-1; 9 positions match TRBD1. The length of the CDR3 is 13 residues. The V and J ends lost 5 bases and 5 bases, in that order; junction bases with no gene match: 3. Germline lookup yields CDR1 SGHVS and CDR2 FQNEAQ.

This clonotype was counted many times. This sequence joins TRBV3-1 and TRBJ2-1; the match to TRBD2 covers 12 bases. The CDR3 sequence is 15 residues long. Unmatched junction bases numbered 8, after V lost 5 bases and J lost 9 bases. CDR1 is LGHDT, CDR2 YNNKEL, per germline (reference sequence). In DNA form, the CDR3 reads TGTGCCAGCAGCGCCCGTCGGACTAGCGGGGCTGAGCAGTTCTTC. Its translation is CASSARRTSGAEQFF.

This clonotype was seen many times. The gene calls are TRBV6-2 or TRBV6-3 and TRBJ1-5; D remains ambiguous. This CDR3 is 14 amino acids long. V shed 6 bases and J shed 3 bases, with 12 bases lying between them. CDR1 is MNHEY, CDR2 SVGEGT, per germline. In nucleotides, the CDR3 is TGTGCCAGCAGCACTAGAAGGGACAATCAGCCCCAGCATTTT. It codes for CASSTRRDNQPQHF.

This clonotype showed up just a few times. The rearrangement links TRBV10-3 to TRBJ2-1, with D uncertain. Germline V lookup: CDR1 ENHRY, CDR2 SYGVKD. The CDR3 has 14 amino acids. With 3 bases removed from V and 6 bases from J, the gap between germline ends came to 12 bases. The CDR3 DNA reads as TGTGCCATCAGTGATCGTCTAGAATTCAATGAGCAGTTCTTC. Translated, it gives CAISDRLEFNEQFF.

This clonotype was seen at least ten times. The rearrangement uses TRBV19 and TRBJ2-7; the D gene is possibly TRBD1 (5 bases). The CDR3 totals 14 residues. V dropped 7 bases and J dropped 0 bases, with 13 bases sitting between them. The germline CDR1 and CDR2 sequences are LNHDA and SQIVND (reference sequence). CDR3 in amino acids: CASKLTASSYEQYF. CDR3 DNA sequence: TGTGCCAGTAAGCTGACAGCCAGCTCCTACGAGCAGTACTTC.

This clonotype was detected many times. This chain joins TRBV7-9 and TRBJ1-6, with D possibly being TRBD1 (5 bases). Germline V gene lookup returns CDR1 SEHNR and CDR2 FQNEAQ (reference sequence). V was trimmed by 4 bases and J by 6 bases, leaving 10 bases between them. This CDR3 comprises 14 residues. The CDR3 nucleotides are TGTGCCAGCAGCTCCGGGACGGGTAATTCACCCCTCCACTTT. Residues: CASSSGTGNSPLHF.

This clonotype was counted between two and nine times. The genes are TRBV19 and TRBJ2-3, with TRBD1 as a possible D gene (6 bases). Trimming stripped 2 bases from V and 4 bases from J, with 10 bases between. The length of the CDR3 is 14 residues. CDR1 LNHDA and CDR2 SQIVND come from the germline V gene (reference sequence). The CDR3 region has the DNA TGTGCCAGTAGTATATATGCAGGGGCAGATACGCAGTATTTT. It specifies CASSIYAGADTQYF.

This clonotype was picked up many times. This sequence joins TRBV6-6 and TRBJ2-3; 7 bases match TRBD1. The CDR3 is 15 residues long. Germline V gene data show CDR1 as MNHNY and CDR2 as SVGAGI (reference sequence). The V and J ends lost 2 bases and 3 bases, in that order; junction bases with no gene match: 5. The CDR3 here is CASSYQGQLTDTQYF. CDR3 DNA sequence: TGTGCCAGCAGTTACCAGGGACAGCTAACAGATACGCAGTATTTT.

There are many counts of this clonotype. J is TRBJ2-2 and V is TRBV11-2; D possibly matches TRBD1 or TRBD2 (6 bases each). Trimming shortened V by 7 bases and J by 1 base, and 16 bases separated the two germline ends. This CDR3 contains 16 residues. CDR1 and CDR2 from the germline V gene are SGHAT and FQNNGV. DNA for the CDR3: TGTGCCAGCACTCTAGAGGGGGGCGTGAACACCGGGGAGCTGTTTTTT. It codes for CASTLEGGVNTGELFF.